This T cell receptor beta chain came from a study of T cells after yellow fever vaccination. Study findings and constraints: Most primary-vaccination clones reappeared after the booster (approximately 95% CD4, roughly 90% CD8).

Only a few counts were recorded for this clonotype. What it binds is unknown. The length of the CDR3 is 18 residues. Germline-derived CDR1 and CDR2 are ENHRY and SYGVKD. The junction had 8 bases not matched to a gene; V was cut back by 6 bases and J by 0 bases. Template-switching 5'RACE yielded the TCR cDNA; a universal primer site and UMIs were added in the process. TCRdb processed the 5' RACE reads anew with MiXCR; each CDR3 protein has one entry. The sample has about 340,000 distinct CDR3 sequences, 8.7% seen once. The sequenced sample was PBMCs, obtained on the day of the first yellow fever vaccination. The J gene is TRBJ2-1, the V gene TRBV10-3; 13 bases fit TRBD2. The source is a young man who received the YFV17D yellow fever vaccine. DNA of the CDR3: TGTGCCATCAGCACGGGACTAGCGGGGAAGAGCTCCTACAATGAGCAGTTCTTC. This translates into CAISTGLAGKSSYNEQFF.